Listed here is a single T cell receptor beta chain. These data are taken from a study of T cells after yellow fever vaccination. Production of TCR cDNA was by 5'RACE template switching, which also added a universal primer site and UMIs. Each CDR3 protein is one row after TCRdb ran MiXCR on the 5' RACE reads. The sample consists of 350,000 to 450,000 distinct CDR3 sequences, roughly 6.1% of them appearing once. The CDR3 extends over 14 amino acids. Trimming left V 7 bases short and J 3 bases short, with 18 bases between. The V gene's germline CDR1 is SQVTM and CDR2 ANQGSEA. V is TRBV29-1 and J is TRBJ1-2, with D tentatively TRBD1 (6 bases). Sequences were derived from PBMCs, sampled 5 days after the yellow fever booster vaccination. This clonotype originated in a man aged 30 to 39 who received the YFV17D yellow fever vaccine. This chain's CDR3 is CSGGFAGADYGYTF. CDR3 in DNA: TGCAGCGGGGGGTTCGCGGGGGCCGACTATGGCTACACCTTC.